This TCR beta chain stems from a study of regulatory T cells in long-lasting Graves disease. Germline assignment: CDR1 SEHNR and CDR2 FQNEAQ (reference sequence). The CDR3 extends over 15 amino acids. Unmatched junction bases numbered 7, after V lost 5 bases and J lost 4 bases. The authors built TCR beta libraries using iRepertoire HTBI primers and Arm-PCR of CDR3 regions. TCRdb processed the multiplex PCR reads anew with MiXCR; each CDR3 protein has one entry. This sample has nearly 350,000 distinct CDR3 sequences, with about 20% found just once. A few counts support this clonotype. Regarding time point: persistent/refractory GD, antithyroid drugs over 5 years with positive TRAb. Construction of the TCR library relied on RNA isolated from PBMCs.

This chain connects TRBV7-9 to TRBJ2-5, with 10 bases aligning to TRBD1. This TCR was sampled from a female donor with Graves disease. Specimen: peripheral blood mononuclear cells (PBMCs), collected when the disease was refractory, from a patient treated with antithyroid drugs. CDR3 in DNA: TGTGCCAGCAGCCAAAGGACAGGGGGGCCAGAGACCCAGTACTTC. Protein product: CASSQRTGGPETQYF.